The clone carrying this TCR beta chain showed up just a few times. Its antigen is unknown. The data derive from a study of response to subunit inactivated influenza vaccine. Germline V gene lookup returns CDR1 LNHDA and CDR2 SQIVND (reference sequence). The CDR3 is made up of 14 amino acids. V was clipped by 5 bases and J by 3 bases, with 10 bases between them. General observations from the study: Each seasonal flu vaccination may recruit only limited new T cells, authors suggested.

TCRdb ran MiXCR on the RT-PCR reads and lists one entry per CDR3 protein. The table lists 650,000 to 700,000 distinct CDR3 sequences, 15% to 18% of them singletons, with approximately 10% in the top ten. This clonotype was sampled from a man between 50 and 59 years old who received an inactivated influenza vaccine. Material: PBMCs from blood, obtained about 12 days after vaccination. The V and J genes are TRBV19 and TRBJ2-2, with D perhaps assigned TRBD1 or TRBD2 (6 bases each). The CDR3 DNA reads as TGTGCCAGTAGTCCGGGGGCTCACACCGGGGAGCTGTTTTTT. This encodes CASSPGAHTGELFF.